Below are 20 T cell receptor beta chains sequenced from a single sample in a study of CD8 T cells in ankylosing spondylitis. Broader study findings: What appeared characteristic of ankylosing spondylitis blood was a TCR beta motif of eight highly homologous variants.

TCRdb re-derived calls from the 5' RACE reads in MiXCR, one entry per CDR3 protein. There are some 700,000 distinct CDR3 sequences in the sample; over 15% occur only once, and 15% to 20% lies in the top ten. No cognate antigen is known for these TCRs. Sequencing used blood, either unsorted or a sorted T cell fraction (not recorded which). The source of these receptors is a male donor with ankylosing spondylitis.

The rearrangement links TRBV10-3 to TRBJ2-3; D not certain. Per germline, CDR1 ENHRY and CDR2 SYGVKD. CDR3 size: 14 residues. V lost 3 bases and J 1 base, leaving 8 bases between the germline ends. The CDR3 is CAISEGSGTDTQYF. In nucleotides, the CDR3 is TGTGCCATCAGTGAAGGCAGTGGCACAGATACGCAGTATTTT.

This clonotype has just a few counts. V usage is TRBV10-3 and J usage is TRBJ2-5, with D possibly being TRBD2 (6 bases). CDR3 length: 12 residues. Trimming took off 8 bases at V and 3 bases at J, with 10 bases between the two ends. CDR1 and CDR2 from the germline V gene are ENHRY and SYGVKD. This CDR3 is CAIGGEKETQYF. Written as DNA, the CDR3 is TGTGCCATCGGAGGGGAGAAAGAGACCCAGTACTTC.

The CDR3 coding sequence is TGTGCCAGTAGTATTCCGGGTTCCGAGACCCAGTACTTC. This translates into CASSIPGSETQYF. The chain is built from TRBV19 and TRBJ2-5, with D unclear. Germline V lookup: CDR1 LNHDA, CDR2 SQIVND (reference sequence). This CDR3 comprises 13 residues. V was shortened by 3 bases and J by 5 bases, with 10 bases between the two germline ends.

The CDR3 spells CASKRLAGGPDTQYF. CDR3 coding DNA: TGTGCCAGCAAACGGCTAGCGGGGGGCCCAGATACGCAGTATTTT. V is TRBV2 and J is TRBJ2-3; the match to TRBD2 covers 11 bases. Germline V gene sequence: CDR1 SNHLY, CDR2 FYNNEI. After removal of 7 bases from V and 4 bases from J, the junction contained 7 bases not matched to a gene. There are 15 residues in the CDR3.

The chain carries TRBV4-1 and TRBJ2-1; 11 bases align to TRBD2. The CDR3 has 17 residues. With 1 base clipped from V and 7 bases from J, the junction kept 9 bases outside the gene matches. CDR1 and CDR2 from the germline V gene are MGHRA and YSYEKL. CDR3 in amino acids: CASSQGTGTSGFNEQFF. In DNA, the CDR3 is TGCGCCAGCAGCCAAGGTACCGGGACTAGCGGTTTTAATGAGCAGTTCTTC.

The CDR3 DNA is TGTGCCAGCAGCTACGACACCTCTTATGGCTACACCTTC. Translated: CASSYDTSYGYTF. The chain is built from TRBV7-9 and TRBJ1-2; D gene unclear. Germline V gene lookup returns CDR1 SEHNR and CDR2 FQNEAQ (reference sequence). Between the trimmed V and J ends, which lost 4 bases and 5 bases, there was a span of 11 bases. This CDR3 has 13 amino acids. Full variable domain (remainder filled in from reference TRBV7-9 and TRBJ1-2): DTGVSQNPRHKITKRGQNVTFRCDPISEHNRLYWYRQTLGQGPEFLTYFQNEAQLEKSRLLSDRFSAERPKGSFSTLEIQRTEQGDSAMYLCASSYDTSYGYTFGSGTRLTVV.

The CDR3 sequence is CATSRGGQGDTQYF. CDR3 coding DNA: TGTGCCACCAGCAGGGGGGGACAGGGAGATACGCAGTATTTT. This sequence joins TRBV15 and TRBJ2-3, with 9 bases matching TRBD1. V was pared by 3 bases and J by 5 bases, with 3 bases of the junction left unmatched. The CDR3 extends over 14 amino acids. Germline CDR1 LNHNV, CDR2 YYDKDF (reference sequence).

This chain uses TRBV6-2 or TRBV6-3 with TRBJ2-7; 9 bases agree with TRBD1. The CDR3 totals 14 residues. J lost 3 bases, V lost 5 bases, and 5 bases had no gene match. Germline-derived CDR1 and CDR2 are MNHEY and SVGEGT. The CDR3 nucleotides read TGTGCCAGCAGTAAAACGGGACAGGGCTACGAGCAGTACTTC. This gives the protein CASSKTGQGYEQYF.

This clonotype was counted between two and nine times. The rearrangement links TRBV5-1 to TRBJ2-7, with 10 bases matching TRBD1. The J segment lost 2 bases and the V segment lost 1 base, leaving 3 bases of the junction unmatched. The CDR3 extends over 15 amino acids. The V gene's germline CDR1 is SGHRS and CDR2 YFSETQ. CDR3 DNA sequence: TGCGCCAGCAGCTTGCGACAGGGGGCTCCCTACGAGCAGTACTTC. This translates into CASSLRQGAPYEQYF.

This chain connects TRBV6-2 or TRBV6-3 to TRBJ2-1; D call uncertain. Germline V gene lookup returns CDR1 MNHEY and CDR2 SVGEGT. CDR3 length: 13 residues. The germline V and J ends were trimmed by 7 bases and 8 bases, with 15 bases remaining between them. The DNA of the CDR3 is TGTGCCAGCACCTCCCCTCCCCCACATGAGCAGTTCTTC. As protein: CASTSPPPHEQFF.

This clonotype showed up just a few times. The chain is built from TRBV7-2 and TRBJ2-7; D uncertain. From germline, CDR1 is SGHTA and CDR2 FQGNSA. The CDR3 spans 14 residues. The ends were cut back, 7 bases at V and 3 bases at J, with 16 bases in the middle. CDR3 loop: CASMPGLLNYEQYF. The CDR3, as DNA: TGTGCCAGCATGCCTGGCCTTTTGAACTACGAGCAGTACTTC.

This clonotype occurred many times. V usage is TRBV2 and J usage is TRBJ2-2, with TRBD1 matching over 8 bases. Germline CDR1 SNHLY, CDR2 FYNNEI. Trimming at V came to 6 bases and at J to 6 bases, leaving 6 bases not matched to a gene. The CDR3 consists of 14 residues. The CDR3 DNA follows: TGTGCCAGCAGCCGGGACAGGCAGTCCGGGGAGCTGTTTTTT. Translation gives CASSRDRQSGELFF.

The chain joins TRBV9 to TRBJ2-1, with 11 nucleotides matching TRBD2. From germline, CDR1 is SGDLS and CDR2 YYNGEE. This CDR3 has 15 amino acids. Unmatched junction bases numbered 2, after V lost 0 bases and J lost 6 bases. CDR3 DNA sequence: TGTGCCAGCAGCGTAGTAGCGGGGGGGCCCAATGAGCAGTTCTTC. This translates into CASSVVAGGPNEQFF.

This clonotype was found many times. The CDR3 here is CASSLLGSPLHF. The CDR3 coding sequence is TGTGCCAGCAGTTTACTCGGTTCACCCCTCCACTTT. This chain links TRBV12-3 or TRBV12-4 with TRBJ1-6; D is ambiguous. The CDR3 consists of 12 residues. The V gene lost 2 bases and the J gene lost 9 bases, with 5 bases spanning the gap.

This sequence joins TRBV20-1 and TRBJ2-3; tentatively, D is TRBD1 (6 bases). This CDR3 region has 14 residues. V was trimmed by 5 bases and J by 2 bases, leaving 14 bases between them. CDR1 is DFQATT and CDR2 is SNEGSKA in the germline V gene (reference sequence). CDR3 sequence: CSADPTGYTDTQYF. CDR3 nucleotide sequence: TGCAGTGCTGACCCGACAGGCTACACAGATACGCAGTATTTT.

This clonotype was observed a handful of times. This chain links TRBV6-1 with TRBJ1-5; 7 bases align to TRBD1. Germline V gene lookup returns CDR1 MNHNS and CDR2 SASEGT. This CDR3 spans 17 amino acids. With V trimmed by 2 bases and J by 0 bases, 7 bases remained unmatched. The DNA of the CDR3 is TGTGCCAGCAGTGAACGGGAGACAGGGTTTAGCAATCAGCCCCAGCATTTT. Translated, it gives CASSERETGFSNQPQHF.

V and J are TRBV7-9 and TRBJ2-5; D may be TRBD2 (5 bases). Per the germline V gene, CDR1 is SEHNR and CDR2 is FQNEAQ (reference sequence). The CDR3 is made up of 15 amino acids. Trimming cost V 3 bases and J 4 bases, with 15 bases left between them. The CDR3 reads CASSFRAEGAETQYF. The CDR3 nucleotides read TGTGCCAGCAGCTTTAGGGCAGAGGGCGCAGAGACCCAGTACTTC.

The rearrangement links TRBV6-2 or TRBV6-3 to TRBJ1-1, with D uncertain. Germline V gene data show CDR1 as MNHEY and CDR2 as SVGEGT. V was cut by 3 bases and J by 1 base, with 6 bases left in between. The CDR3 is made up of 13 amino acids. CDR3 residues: CASSYFKNTEAFF. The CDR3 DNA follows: TGTGCCAGCAGTTATTTCAAGAACACTGAAGCTTTCTTT.

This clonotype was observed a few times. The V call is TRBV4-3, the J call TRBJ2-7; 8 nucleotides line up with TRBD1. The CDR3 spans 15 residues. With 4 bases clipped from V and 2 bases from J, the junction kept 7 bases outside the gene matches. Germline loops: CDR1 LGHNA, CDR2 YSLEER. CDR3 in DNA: TGCGCCAGCAGCCGATCAGGACAGGGTCCCTACGAGCAGTACTTC. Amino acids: CASSRSGQGPYEQYF.

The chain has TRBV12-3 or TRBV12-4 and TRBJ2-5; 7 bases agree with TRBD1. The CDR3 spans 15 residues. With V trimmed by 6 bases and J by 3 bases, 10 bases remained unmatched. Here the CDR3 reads CASSLKDRFKETQYF. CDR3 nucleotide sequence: TGTGCCAGCAGCTTAAAGGACAGGTTTAAAGAGACCCAGTACTTC.